This section outlines one T cell receptor (beta chain) sequence together with its context. This sample was included in a study of cytomegalovirus exposure and HLA in healthy donors. Primers for the PCR totalled 60 Vbeta and 13 Jbeta. Only in-frame clones appear in the TCRdb table, and some are missing; sequencing was by immunoSEQ multiplex PCR. The data hold fewer than 350,000 clones, with roughly 90% observed a single time. The J segment lost 11 bases and the V segment lost 5 bases, leaving 3 bases of the junction unmatched. The CDR3 extends over 12 amino acids. Germline V gene sequence: CDR1 LNHDA, CDR2 SQIVND (reference sequence).

The specimen sequenced was PBMCs. The clonotype originates from a young woman in good health and CMV-seronegative. This rearrangement joins TRBV19 to TRBJ1-4; 9 nucleotides match TRBD1. CDR3 loop: CASSLQGAKLFF. The CDR3 nucleotides are TGTGCCAGTAGTCTACAGGGGGCCAAACTGTTTTTT.